The 10 T cell receptor beta chains in this list originate from one sample, sequenced in a study of response to subunit inactivated influenza vaccine. Via MiXCR, TCRdb re-called the RT-PCR reads, giving one row per CDR3 protein. Here the sample spans more than 550,000 distinct CDR3 sequences, approximately 12% being singletons. Sequenced material: PBMCs from blood, taken on the day of vaccination. These receptors came from a man between 45 and 60 years old who received an inactivated influenza vaccine.

This clonotype was seen more than once but under ten times. The rearrangement joins TRBV5-1 to TRBJ2-1; 11 bases match TRBD2. Trimming took 4 bases from V and 8 from J; bases not matched to a gene: 8. In germline, CDR1 is SGHRS, CDR2 YFSETQ. The CDR3 totals 15 residues. The CDR3 sequence: CASSTSGTSGDEQFF. As DNA, the CDR3 is TGCGCCAGCAGCACCTCCGGGACTAGCGGCGATGAGCAGTTCTTC.

This clonotype has ten or more counts. The chain recombines TRBV28 with TRBJ1-4; D is unclear. The germline V gene has CDR1 MDHEN and CDR2 SYDVKM. V lost 2 bases and J lost 8, with 3 bases in between. The CDR3 is made up of 11 amino acids. As DNA, the CDR3 is TGTGCCAGCAGTTTACAAGAAAAACTGTTTTTT. Its protein is CASSLQEKLFF. Full variable domain (rest looked up from reference TRBV28 and TRBJ1-4): DVKVTQSSRYLVKRTGEKVFLECVQDMDHENMFWYRQDPGLGLRLIYFSYDVKMKEKGDIPEGYSVSREKKERFSLILESASTNQTSMYLCASSLQEKLFFGSGTQLSVL.

This chain connects TRBV4-1 to TRBJ2-5; D remains unclear. The V gene lost 1 base and the J gene lost 3 bases, with 18 bases spanning the gap. Germline V gene data show CDR1 as MGHRA and CDR2 as YSYEKL. The CDR3 loop spans 17 amino acids. In DNA form, the CDR3 reads TGCGCCAGCAGCCAAGTTGTAGCCGGACGAAGAAAAGAGACCCAGTACTTC. Its translation: CASSQVVAGRRKETQYF.

This chain links TRBV5-1 with TRBJ1-4; 8 bases are a match to TRBD1. Germline CDR1 and CDR2: SGHRS and YFSETQ. This CDR3 spans 15 amino acids. The trim removed 2 bases at V and 5 bases at J, leaving 5 bases unmatched. In nucleotides, the CDR3 is TGCGCCAGCAGCTTCGGACAGGGACGGAATGAAAAACTGTTTTTT. It codes for CASSFGQGRNEKLFF.

In its sample, this clonotype was seen a few times. This chain uses TRBV10-3 with TRBJ1-5; a possible D gene is TRBD1 (5 bases). V lost 6 bases and J 5 bases, leaving 8 bases between the germline ends. Germline values: CDR1 ENHRY, CDR2 SYGVKD. This CDR3 is built from 12 residues. CDR3 nucleotides: TGTGCCATCAGCGGAGGGGATCAGCCCCAGCATTTT. Translated, it gives CAISGGDQPQHF.

This clonotype was counted ten times or more. The gene calls are TRBV28 and TRBJ2-6, with unresolved D. In germline, CDR1 is MDHEN, CDR2 SYDVKM. Trimming left V 3 bases short and J 0 bases short, with 15 bases between. The CDR3 is made up of 18 amino acids. The DNA of the CDR3 is TGTGCCAGCAGTTTTTGGCAGACTGCAGTCTCTGGGGCCAACGTCCTGACTTTC. Translated: CASSFWQTAVSGANVLTF.

J is TRBJ2-1 and V is TRBV7-2, with 9 bases that match TRBD1. Trimming took 3 bases from V and 5 from J; bases not matched to a gene: 2. Germline V gene lookup returns CDR1 SGHTA and CDR2 FQGNSA. This CDR3 has 14 residues. The CDR3 here is CASSLGQGHNEQFF. CDR3 DNA sequence: TGTGCCAGCAGCTTGGGACAGGGACACAATGAGCAGTTCTTC.

This clonotype has only a few counts. The rearrangement links TRBV9 to TRBJ1-2; 7 positions match TRBD1. The CDR3 loop spans 16 amino acids. V shed 0 bases, J shed 1 base, and the junction held 6 bases outside the gene matches. Germline V gene sequence: CDR1 SGDLS, CDR2 YYNGEE. CDR3 nucleotides: TGTGCCAGCAGCGTAGGGTCAGGGGGAAGTAACTATGGCTACACCTTC. Translation: CASSVGSGGSNYGYTF.

This clonotype was picked up a small number of times. The chain carries TRBV4-2 and TRBJ2-3; D is possibly TRBD2 (6 bases). Germline V lookup: CDR1 LGHNA, CDR2 YNFKEQ. The V end was cut by 0 bases, the J end by 6 bases, with 16 bases between. The CDR3 loop spans 16 amino acids. The CDR3 coding sequence is TGTGCCAGCAGCCAAGATATGAGAACGGGGGTGGATACGCAGTATTTT. Protein product: CASSQDMRTGVDTQYF.

This clonotype was seen many times. The gene calls are TRBV12-3 or TRBV12-4 and TRBJ2-7, with D perhaps TRBD2 (5 bases). The CDR3 is 15 amino acids. Trimming pared 3 bases from V and 1 base from J, leaving 13 bases between. The CDR3 DNA is TGTGCCAGCAGTTTTTCCCGGGATGGGTCCTACGAGCAGTACTTC. This encodes CASSFSRDGSYEQYF.